In this sample, the clone carrying this T cell receptor (beta chain) turned up a few times. Its antigen is as yet unknown. This specimen belongs to a study of cytomegalovirus exposure and HLA in healthy donors. Study findings and constraints: Associated with cytomegalovirus, according to the listing, were some 180 TCR beta chains.

Vbeta (60) and Jbeta (13) primers were used in the PCR. Assay: immunoSEQ multiplex PCR; the TCRdb copy retains only in-frame clones and omits some. The sample comprises about 100,000 clones, 76% of which are singletons, and over 3.5% rests with the top ten. The sequence was collected from a woman aged 45-59 years in good health and CMV-seropositive. The sample was PBMCs.

CDR3 region: CASGSPTRSSTDTQYF. DNA for the CDR3: TGTGCTAGTGGTTCCCCGACTAGATCTAGCACAGATACGCAGTATTTT. The chain is built from TRBV12-5 and TRBJ2-3; weak D call: TRBD2 (6 bases). CDR3 length: 16 amino acids. V was pared by 4 bases and J by 0 bases, with 14 bases between. The germline gives CDR1 LGHNT, CDR2 FRNRAP.